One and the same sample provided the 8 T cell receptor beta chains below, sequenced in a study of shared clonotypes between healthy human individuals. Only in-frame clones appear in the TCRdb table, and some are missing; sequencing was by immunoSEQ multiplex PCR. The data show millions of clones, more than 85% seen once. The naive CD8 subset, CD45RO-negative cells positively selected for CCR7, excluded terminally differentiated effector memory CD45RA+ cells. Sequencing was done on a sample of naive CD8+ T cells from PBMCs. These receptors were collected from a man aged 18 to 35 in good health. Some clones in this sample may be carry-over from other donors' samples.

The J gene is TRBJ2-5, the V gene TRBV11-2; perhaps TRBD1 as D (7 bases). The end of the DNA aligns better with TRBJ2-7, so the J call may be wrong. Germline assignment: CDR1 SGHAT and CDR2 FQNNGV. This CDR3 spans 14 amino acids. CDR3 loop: CASSLWSGGYEQYF. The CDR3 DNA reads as TGTGCCAGCAGCTTATGGTCAGGGGGGTACGAGCAGTACTTC.

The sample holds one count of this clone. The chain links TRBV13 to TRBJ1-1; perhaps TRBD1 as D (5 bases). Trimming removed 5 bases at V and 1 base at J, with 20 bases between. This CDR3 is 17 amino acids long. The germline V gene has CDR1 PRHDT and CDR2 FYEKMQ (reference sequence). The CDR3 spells CASSLSPPGTGNTEAFF. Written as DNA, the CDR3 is TGTGCCAGCAGCCTAAGCCCGCCAGGGACGGGGAACACTGAAGCTTTCTTT. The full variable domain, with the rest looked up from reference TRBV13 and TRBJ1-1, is AAGVIQSPRHLIKEKRETATLKCYPIPRHDTVYWYQQGPGQDPQFLISFYEKMQSDKGSIPDRFSAQQFSDYHSELNMSSLELGDSALYFCASSLSPPGTGNTEAFFGQGTRLTVV.

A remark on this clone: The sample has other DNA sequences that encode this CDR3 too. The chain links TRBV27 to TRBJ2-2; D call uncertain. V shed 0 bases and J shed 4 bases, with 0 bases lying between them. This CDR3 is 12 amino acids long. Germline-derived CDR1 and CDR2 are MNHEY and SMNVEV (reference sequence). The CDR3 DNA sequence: TGTGCCAGCAGTTTATCCACCGGGGAGCTGTTTTTT. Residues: CASSLSTGELFF.

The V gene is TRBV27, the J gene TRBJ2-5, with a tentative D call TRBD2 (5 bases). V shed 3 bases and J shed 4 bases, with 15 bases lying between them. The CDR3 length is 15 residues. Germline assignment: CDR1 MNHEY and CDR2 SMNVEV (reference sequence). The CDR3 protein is CASSLGGRGLETQYF. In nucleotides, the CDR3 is TGTGCCAGCAGTTTGGGTGGGAGAGGACTAGAGACCCAGTACTTC.

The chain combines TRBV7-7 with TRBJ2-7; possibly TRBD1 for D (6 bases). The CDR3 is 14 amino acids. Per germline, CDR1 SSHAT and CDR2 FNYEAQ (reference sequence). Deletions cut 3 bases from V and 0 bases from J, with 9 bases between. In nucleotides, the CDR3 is TGTGCCAGCAGCTTTACAGGGTCCTCCTACGAGCAGTACTTC. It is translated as CASSFTGSSYEQYF.

CDR3 sequence: CASSLALAGASYNEQFF. The CDR3 DNA reads as TGTGCCAGCAGCTTGGCCCTAGCGGGAGCCTCCTACAATGAGCAGTTCTTC. The chain combines TRBV7-9 with TRBJ2-1, with 10 bases matching TRBD2. J lost 0 bases, V lost 3 bases, and 5 bases had no gene match. Germline CDR1 SEHNR, CDR2 FQNEAQ (reference sequence). CDR3 length: 17 amino acids.

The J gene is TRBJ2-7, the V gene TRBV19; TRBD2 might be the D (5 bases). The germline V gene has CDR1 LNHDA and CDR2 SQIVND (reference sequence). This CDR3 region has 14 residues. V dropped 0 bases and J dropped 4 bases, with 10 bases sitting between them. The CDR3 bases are TGTGCCAGTAGTATAGAGGGCAGCGGATACGAGCAGTACTTC. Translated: CASSIEGSGYEQYF.

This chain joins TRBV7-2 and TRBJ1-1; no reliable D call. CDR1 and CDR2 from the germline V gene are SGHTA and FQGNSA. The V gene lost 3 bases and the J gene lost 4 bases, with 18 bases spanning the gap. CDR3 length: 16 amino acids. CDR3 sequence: CASSFQVRLSSTEAFF. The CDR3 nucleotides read TGTGCCAGCAGCTTTCAGGTCCGCCTCTCGAGCACTGAAGCTTTCTTT.